This TCR beta chain is from a study of blood T cell repertoires in COVID-19 (TCRdb year 2020). In the study overall: Collaborator samples came from the United States, Italy and Spain and covered acute and convalescent phases of COVID-19. The material from the prospective study consisted of cDNA or gDNA derived from T cells, B-cell-depleted T cells, or PBMCs. Deeply sampled blood TCRbeta repertoires from subjects exposed to, actively infected with, or recovered from COVID-19 were included in the dataset. The repertoires were made available in a free public database intended to serve as a resource for research on the immune response to SARS-CoV-2. The samples were drawn from two sources: the first 160 participants of the ongoing ImmuneRACE study, and 950 to 1,500 subjects contributed by 6 global collaborators. A de-identified subject ID, COVID-19 status, age in years and sex were almost always included in the sample metadata. Where available, HLA class I and class II types were taken from metadata supplied by the sample provider and were not determined by assay-based typing.

General study outcomes and caveats: Clinical and demographic metadata were provided uncurated, with the amount varying by source and participant.

TCRbeta CDR3 regions were amplified from genomic DNA by means of the immunoSEQ Assay, a bias-controlled multiplex PCR. For the original study's pipeline: Within the assay, amplification of reference gene primers was used to estimate how many nucleated cells each sample contained. Sequence reads were collapsed and filtered to measure the absolute abundance of every unique TCRbeta CDR3 rearrangement. For each sample, productive Simpson clonality was calculated as the square root of Simpson's diversity index over productive rearrangements. The immuneACCESS repertoire file appears here via TCRdb, limited to in-frame rearrangements. These files lack a portion of the clones; in checked studies, under half of the deficit traces to unresolved V genes, and the cause of the others is not known. V, J and clone size are taken as reported in that table, and D and trimming were inferred from the DNA itself. This sample comprises 200,000 to 250,000 clones, nearly 90% of them detected only once. The ten largest clones take up more than 13% of the sample.

This clone was seen a few times. The specificity of this receptor is unknown. No base quality information exists; no much larger clone differs at one position. Participants in the prospective study were aged about 18 to 89 years, lived in about two dozen United States geographic areas, and enrolled through a virtual design. In the prospective study, participants were assigned to cohorts based on the clinical history participants reported in a screening survey and a study questionnaire. Exposed participants were defined as having been in contact with someone with a PCR-confirmed or clinician-diagnosed COVID-19 case within 2 weeks of study entry. In the prospective study, whole blood, serum and a nasopharyngeal or oropharyngeal swab were collected from each participant by mobile phlebotomists. Prospective study participants could optionally give additional blood draws and questionnaires over a roughly 2-month period. Before DNA extraction, blood samples from the prospective study were shipped at room temperature or frozen.

CDR1 and CDR2, per the germline V gene, are SGHTA and FQGNSA. V is reduced by 5 bases and J by 7 bases, leaving a spacing of 13 bases between them. The CDR3 measures 13 amino acids from cysteine to phenylalanine. The only DNA kept is the CDR3, 39 bases in frame from the first base. Specimen: PBMCs or T cells enriched from blood (not recorded which). This TCR came from a man in his thirties or forties who had been exposed to COVID-19. The rearrangement combines TRBV7-2 with TRBJ2-3, with the D segment identity uncertain. The nucleotide sequence is TGTGCCAGCAGCCCTGAGATCTCGAATACGCAGTATTTT. Its amino acids are CASSPEISNTQYF.